The 3 T cell receptor beta chains presented below share a single source sample, sequenced in a study of blood T cell repertoires in COVID-19. Assay used: immunoSEQ multiplex PCR; TCRdb lists only in-frame clones, some missing. The data show about 380,000 clones, 81% seen once. The specimen was peripheral blood. Receptors originate from a human donor with acute or convalescent COVID-19. The donor label of this sample is uncertain.

V gene TRBV5-4 combines with J gene TRBJ2-3; the match to TRBD1 covers 7 bases. Germline trimming cut 1 base from V and 8 bases from J; bases unmatched to any gene: 16. The CDR3 is 17 amino acids. From germline, CDR1 is SGHNT and CDR2 YYREEE (reference sequence). The CDR3 coding sequence is TGTGCCAGCAGCTTGAGAGGTGCAGGGGGTCGGATGGGTACGCAGTATTTT. It translates to CASSLRGAGGRMGTQYF.

The chain uses TRBV3-1 (or the pseudogene TRBV3-2) and TRBJ2-5; unclear D gene. The CDR3 sequence is 16 residues long. CDR1 is LGHDT, CDR2 YNNKEL, per germline (reference sequence). V was pared by 1 base and J by 0 bases, with 12 bases between. For the CDR3, the DNA is TGTGCCAGCAGCCAAGGTCACCGCCGGGACCAAGAGACCCAGTACTTC. Protein: CASSQGHRRDQETQYF.

The rearrangement uses TRBV6-6 and TRBJ1-2; D unclear. The CDR3 has 14 amino acids. Germline values: CDR1 MNHNY, CDR2 SVGAGI (reference sequence). V lost 5 bases to trimming and J lost 2 bases, with 12 bases between them. CDR3 sequence (DNA): TGTGCCAGCAGTCCCCGCACAGTGAACTATGGCTACACCTTC. It encodes CASSPRTVNYGYTF.